This T cell receptor beta chain appears in the sequencing data of a study of CD8+CD57+ T cells in acquired aplastic anemia listed by TCRdb under 2018. Looking at the study overall: Extracted DNA from sorted CD4+ and CD8+ cells averaged approximately 3 ug, ranging from about 0.18 to 27.4 ug. CD8+CD57+ expansion was defined as frequency above the mean frequency observed in healthy subjects. Beyond this particular receptor, the publication reports: Patients and healthy controls showed no significant difference in CD8+ Simpson's diversity (P=0.060). Approximately 31 CD8+ CDR3 sequences were found in both patients and controls but appeared to be highly expressed in patients and within the immunodominant clones of the patients.

This clonotype has at least ten counts. The antigen this receptor binds is unknown. Qualities for individual bases were not recorded, and no much larger clone is one base off. Expansion of CD8+CD57+ cells had been shown by flow cytometry in the patients chosen for sequencing. Every patient had severe acquired aplastic anemia, diagnosed using the International Study of Aplastic Anemia and Agranulocytosis and Camitta criteria. At the time blood was sampled, none of the patients had received any therapy. In the study, sorted CD4+ and CD8+ blood T cells from patients with severe aplastic anemia and from healthy subjects underwent deep sequencing of TCR repertoires. Patients were enrolled in the USA under clinicaltrials.gov protocols 00001620, 01623167, 00001397, 00071045, 00081523 and 00961064. Ficoll-Paque density gradient centrifugation was used to isolate peripheral blood mononuclear cells. CD4+ and CD8+ T cells were sorted by FACS or magnetic beads before DNA extraction.

TCR beta VDJ combination and CDR3 sequence profiling used genomic DNA as the template. An Illumina HiSeq 2000 was the platform used for TCR repertoire sequencing. In the source study's methods: Repertoires were assessed using TRBV/TRBJ rearrangement plots, CDR3 size and DJ length profiles, and Simpson's diversity index. The most abundant DNA sequence in the deep sequencing data was taken as the immunodominant clone. CDR3 amino acid sequences were screened for sharing across subjects and compared with published repertoires and the VDJdb database. In-frame beta chains were kept once TCRdb had trimmed the public reads at Q25 with fastp and called clones with MiXCR. Merged by CDR3 protein, the rows form single entries marked with the most common genes and DNA. It is TCRdb's table, rather than the study itself, that gives the V and J calls and clone size. The sample records 150,000 to 160,000 distinct CDR3 sequences, about 48% of which are singletons. The ten largest clonotypes hold 12% of the sample.

The specimen sequenced was sorted CD4+, CD8+, or CD8+CD57+ T cells (not recorded which) from PBMCs. The sequence was obtained from a human donor with aplastic anemia.

Here is the DNA: TGTGCCTACCCTCCCTCTGGGGCCATCACCGGGGAGCTGTTTTTT. This translates into CAYPPSGAITGELFF. The V gene is TRBV12-3 or TRBV12-4 and the J gene is TRBJ2-2; TRBD1 is a possible D gene, resting on 5 matching bases. Taken from cysteine to phenylalanine, the CDR3 has 15 residues. The entry retains the CDR3 DNA only, 45 bases that are in frame from base 1. V is shortened by 11 bases, J by 4 bases, and the region joining them spans 20 bases.